This T cell receptor beta chain was documented in a study of blood T cell repertoires in COVID-19. Study as a whole: Specimens from acute and convalescent COVID-19 originated in the United States, Italy and Spain.

The sample holds one count of this clone. Only in-frame clones appear in the TCRdb table, and some are missing; sequencing was by immunoSEQ multiplex PCR. The sample has 130,000 to 150,000 clones; roughly 82% are singletons. The sample taken for sequencing was peripheral blood. The origin of this receptor is a human donor in a cohort sampled during active COVID-19.

In DNA form, the CDR3 reads TGTGCCAGCAGCGATCCCCCTCAGGCTAGCGGCTACAATGAGCAGTTCTTC. This codes for CASSDPPQASGYNEQFF. This chain uses TRBV7-9 with TRBJ2-1, with TRBD2 matching 7 bases. The J segment lost 3 bases and the V segment lost 5 bases, leaving 13 bases of the junction unmatched. This CDR3 has 17 amino acids. CDR1 is SEHNR and CDR2 is FQNEAQ in the germline V gene (reference sequence).